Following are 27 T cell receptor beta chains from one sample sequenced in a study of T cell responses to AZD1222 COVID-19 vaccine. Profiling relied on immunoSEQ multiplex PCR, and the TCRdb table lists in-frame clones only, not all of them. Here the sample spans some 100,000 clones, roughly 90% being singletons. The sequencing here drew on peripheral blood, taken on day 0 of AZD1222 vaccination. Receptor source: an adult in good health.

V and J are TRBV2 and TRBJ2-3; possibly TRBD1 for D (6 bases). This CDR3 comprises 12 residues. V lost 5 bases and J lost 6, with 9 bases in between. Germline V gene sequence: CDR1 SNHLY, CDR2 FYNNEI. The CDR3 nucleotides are TGTGCCAGCAGTAGGGGGAAGGATACGCAGTATTTT. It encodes CASSRGKDTQYF.

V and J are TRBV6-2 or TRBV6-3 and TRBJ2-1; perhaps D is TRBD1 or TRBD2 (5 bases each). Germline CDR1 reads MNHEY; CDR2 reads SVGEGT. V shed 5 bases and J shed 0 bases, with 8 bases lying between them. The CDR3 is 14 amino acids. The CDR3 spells CASSRGVSYNEQFF. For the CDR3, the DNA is TGTGCCAGCAGTAGAGGGGTCTCCTACAATGAGCAGTTCTTC.

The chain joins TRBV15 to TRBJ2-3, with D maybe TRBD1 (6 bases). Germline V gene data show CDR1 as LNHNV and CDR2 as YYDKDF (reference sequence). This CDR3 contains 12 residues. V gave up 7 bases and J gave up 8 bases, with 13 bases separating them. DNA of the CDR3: TGTGCCACCATGCAGGGGCCAGGTACGCAGTATTTT. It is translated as CATMQGPGTQYF.

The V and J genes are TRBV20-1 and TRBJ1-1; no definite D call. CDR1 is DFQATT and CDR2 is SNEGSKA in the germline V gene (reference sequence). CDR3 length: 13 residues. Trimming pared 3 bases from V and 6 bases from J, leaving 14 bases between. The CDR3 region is CSASLGPLPEAFF. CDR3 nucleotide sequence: TGCAGTGCTAGTCTAGGCCCCTTGCCTGAAGCTTTCTTT.

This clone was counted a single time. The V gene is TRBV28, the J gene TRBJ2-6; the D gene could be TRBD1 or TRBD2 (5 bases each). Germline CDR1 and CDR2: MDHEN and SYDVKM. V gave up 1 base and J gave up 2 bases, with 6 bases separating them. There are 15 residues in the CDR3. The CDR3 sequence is CASSLLGAGANVLTF. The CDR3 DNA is TGTGCCAGCAGTTTATTGGGGGCTGGGGCCAACGTCCTGACTTTC.

CDR3 nucleotides: TGTGCCAGCTCACGAACGGGGATCGTTTCGGATGGCTACACCTTC. This codes for CASSRTGIVSDGYTF. This chain connects TRBV18 to TRBJ1-2, with no clear D. CDR3 length: 15 amino acids. Germline loops: CDR1 KGHSH, CDR2 LQKENI. The V end lost 4 bases, the J end lost 6 bases, and 18 bases lay between the germline ends. Combining the CDR3 with reference TRBV18 and TRBJ1-2 gives the whole variable domain NAGVMQNPRHLVRRRGQEARLRCSPMKGHSHVYWYRQLPEEGLKFMVYLQKENIIDESGMPKERFSAEFPKEGPSILRIQQVVRGDSAAYFCASSRTGIVSDGYTFGSGTRLTVV.

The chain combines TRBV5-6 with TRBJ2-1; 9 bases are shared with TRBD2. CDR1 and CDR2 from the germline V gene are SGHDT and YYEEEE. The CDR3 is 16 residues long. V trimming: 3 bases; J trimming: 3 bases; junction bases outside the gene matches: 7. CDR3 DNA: TGTGCCAGCAGCTCCAAGCGGGGGGCAATCTACAATGAGCAGTTCTTC. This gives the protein CASSSKRGAIYNEQFF.

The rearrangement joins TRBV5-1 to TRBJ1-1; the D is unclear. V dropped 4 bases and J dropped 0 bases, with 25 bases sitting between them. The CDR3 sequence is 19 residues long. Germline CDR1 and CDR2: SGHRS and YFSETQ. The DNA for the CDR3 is TGCGCCAGCAGCCCGATCCGACCCGGGTCCCTCGACATGAACACTGAAGCTTTCTTT. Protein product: CASSPIRPGSLDMNTEAFF.

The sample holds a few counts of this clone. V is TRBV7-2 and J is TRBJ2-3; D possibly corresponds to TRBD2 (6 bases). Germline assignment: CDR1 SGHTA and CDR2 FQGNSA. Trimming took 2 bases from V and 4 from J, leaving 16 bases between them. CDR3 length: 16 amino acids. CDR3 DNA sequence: TGTGCCAGCAGCTTATACGCGGGGAGAGCCCCAGATACGCAGTATTTT. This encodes CASSLYAGRAPDTQYF.

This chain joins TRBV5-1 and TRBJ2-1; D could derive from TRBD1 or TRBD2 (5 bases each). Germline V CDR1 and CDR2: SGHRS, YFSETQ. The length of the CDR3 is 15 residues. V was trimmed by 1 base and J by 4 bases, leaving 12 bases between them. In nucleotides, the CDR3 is TGCGCCAGCAGCTTGTTGGGGGAGAGATACAATGAGCAGTTCTTC. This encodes CASSLLGERYNEQFF. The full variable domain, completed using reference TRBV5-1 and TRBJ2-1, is KAGVTQTPRYLIKTRGQQVTLSCSPISGHRSVSWYQQTPGQGLQFLFEYFSETQRNKGNFPGRFSGRQFSNSRSEMNVSTLELGDSALYLCASSLLGERYNEQFFGPGTRLTVL.

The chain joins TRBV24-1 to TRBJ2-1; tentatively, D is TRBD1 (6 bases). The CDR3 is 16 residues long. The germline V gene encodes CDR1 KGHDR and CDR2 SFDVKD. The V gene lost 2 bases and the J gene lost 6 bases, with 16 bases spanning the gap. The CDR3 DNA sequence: TGTGCCACCAGTGATTCCTCAGGGGTTTTAGGCAATGAGCAGTTCTTC. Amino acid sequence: CATSDSSGVLGNEQFF.

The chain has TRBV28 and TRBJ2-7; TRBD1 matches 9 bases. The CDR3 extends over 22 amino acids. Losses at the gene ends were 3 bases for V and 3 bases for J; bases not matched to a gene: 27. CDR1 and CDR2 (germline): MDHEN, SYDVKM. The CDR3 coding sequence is TGTGCCAGCAGTTTTTCGCCCTCATCCCCTTCAACTTGGCGACAGGGGGGCTACGAGCAGTACTTC. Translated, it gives CASSFSPSSPSTWRQGGYEQYF.

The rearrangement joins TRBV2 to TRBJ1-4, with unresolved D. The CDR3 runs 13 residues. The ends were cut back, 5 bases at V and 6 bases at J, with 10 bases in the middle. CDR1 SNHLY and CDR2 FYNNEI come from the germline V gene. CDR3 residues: CASSSQDYEKLFF. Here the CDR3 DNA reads TGTGCCAGCAGTTCGCAGGATTATGAAAAACTGTTTTTT.

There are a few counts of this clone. The CDR3 region has the DNA TGTGCCAGCAGCTTAGATCCGGGGGTAGATACGCAGTATTTT. Protein sequence: CASSLDPGVDTQYF. The chain uses TRBV11-3 and TRBJ2-3; D is perhaps TRBD2 (6 bases). Germline lookup yields CDR1 SGHNT and CDR2 YENEEA. V lost 0 bases to trimming and J lost 5 bases, with 9 bases between them. The CDR3 is 14 residues long.

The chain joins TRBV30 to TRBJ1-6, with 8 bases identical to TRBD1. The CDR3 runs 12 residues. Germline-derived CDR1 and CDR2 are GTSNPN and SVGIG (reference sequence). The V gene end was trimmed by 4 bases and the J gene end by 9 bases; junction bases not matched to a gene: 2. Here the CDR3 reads CAWTGGISPLHF. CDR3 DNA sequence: TGTGCCTGGACAGGGGGCATTTCACCCCTCCACTTT.

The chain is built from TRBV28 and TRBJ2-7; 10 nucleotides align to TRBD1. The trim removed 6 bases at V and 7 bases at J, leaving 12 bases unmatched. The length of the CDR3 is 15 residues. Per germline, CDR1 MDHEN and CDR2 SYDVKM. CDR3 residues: CASSQPGQGLGEQYF. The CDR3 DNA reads TGTGCCAGCAGCCAACCGGGACAGGGGTTGGGGGAGCAGTACTTC. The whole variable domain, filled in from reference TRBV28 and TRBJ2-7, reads DVKVTQSSRYLVKRTGEKVFLECVQDMDHENMFWYRQDPGLGLRLIYFSYDVKMKEKGDIPEGYSVSREKKERFSLILESASTNQTSMYLCASSQPGQGLGEQYFGPGTRLTVT.

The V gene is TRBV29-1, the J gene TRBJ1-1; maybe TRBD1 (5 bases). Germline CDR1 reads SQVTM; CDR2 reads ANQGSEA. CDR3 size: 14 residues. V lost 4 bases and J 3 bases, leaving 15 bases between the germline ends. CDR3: CSVVVGVVYTEAFF. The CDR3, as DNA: TGCAGCGTTGTTGTAGGGGTTGTGTACACTGAAGCTTTCTTT.

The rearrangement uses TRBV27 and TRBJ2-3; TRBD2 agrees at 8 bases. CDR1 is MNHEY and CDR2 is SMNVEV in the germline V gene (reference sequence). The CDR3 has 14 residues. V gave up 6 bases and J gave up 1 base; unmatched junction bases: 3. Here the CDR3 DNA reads TGTGCCAGCAGACTAGCGGAGGGCACAGATACGCAGTATTTT. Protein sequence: CASRLAEGTDTQYF.

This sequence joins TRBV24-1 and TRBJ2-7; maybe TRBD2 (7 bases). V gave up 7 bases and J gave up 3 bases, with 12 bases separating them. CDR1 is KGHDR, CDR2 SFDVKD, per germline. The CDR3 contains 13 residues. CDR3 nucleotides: TGTGCCACCAGCCGAGGGGGGGACTACGAGCAGTACTTC. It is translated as CATSRGGDYEQYF.

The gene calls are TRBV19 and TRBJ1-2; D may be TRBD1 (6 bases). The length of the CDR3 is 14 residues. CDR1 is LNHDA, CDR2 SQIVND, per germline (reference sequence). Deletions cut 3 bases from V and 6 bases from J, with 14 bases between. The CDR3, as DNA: TGTGCCAGTAGTATCGTACGGACAGTACATGGCTACACCTTC. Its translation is CASSIVRTVHGYTF.

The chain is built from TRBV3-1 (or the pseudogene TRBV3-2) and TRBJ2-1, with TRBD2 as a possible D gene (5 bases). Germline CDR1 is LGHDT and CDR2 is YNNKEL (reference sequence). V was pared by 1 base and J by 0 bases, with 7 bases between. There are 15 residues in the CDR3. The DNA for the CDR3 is TGTGCCAGCAGCCAAGCGGGGAGCTCCTACAATGAGCAGTTCTTC. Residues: CASSQAGSSYNEQFF.

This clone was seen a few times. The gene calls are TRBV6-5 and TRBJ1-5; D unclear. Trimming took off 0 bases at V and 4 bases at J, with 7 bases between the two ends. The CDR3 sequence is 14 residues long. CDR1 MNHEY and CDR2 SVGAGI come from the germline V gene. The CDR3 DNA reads TGTGCCAGCAGTTACTCGCCCGGAAATCAGCCCCAGCATTTT. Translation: CASSYSPGNQPQHF.

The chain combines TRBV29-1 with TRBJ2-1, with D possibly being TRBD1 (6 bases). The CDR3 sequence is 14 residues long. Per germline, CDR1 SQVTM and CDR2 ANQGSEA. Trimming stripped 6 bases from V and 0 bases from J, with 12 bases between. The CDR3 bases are TGCAGCGTGGGGGCGGACACCTCCTACAATGAGCAGTTCTTC. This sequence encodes CSVGADTSYNEQFF.

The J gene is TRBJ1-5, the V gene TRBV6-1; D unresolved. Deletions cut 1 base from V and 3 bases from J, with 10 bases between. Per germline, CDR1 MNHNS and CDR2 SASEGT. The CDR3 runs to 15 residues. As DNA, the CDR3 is TGTGCCAGCAGTGAAGACCCCGCCATCAATCAGCCCCAGCATTTT. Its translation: CASSEDPAINQPQHF.

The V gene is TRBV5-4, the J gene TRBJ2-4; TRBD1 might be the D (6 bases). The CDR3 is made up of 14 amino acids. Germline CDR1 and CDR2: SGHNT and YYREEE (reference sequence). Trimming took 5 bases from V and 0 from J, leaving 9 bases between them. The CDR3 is CASSWDIAKNIQYF. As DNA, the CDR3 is TGTGCCAGCAGTTGGGACATAGCCAAAAACATTCAGTACTTC.

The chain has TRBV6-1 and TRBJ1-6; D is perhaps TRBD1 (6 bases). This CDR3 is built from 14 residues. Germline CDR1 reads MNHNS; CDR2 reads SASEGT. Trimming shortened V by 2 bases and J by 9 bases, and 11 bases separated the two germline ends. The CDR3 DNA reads TGTGCCAGCAGTGAAAGCGGGGGCGGTTCACCCCTCCACTTT. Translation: CASSESGGGSPLHF.

The CDR3 reads CASSPRTGPYEQYF. The CDR3 DNA reads TGTGCCAGCAGCCCCAGGACAGGGCCCTACGAGCAGTACTTC. V and J are TRBV7-9 and TRBJ2-7, with TRBD1 matching 8 bases. Germline-derived CDR1 and CDR2 are SEHNR and FQNEAQ (reference sequence). The CDR3 spans 14 residues. V lost 5 bases and J lost 2; bases outside the gene matches: 5. Full variable domain (outside the CDR3, taken from reference TRBV7-9 and TRBJ2-7): DTGVSQNPRHKITKRGQNVTFRCDPISEHNRLYWYRQTLGQGPEFLTYFQNEAQLEKSRLLSDRFSAERPKGSFSTLEIQRTEQGDSAMYLCASSPRTGPYEQYFGPGTRLTVT.